These 15 T cell receptor beta chains originate from one sample sequenced in a study of T cells and copy number aberrations in small-cell lung cancer. Here immunoSEQ multiplex PCR was the method, and the copy in TCRdb shows in-frame clones only, minus some. The table records roughly 1,600 clones, around 85% of them present only once. Sequencing used normal tissue next to the tumor. The receptors stem from a man aged 55 to 69 with small cell lung cancer.

The V call is TRBV11-3, the J call TRBJ2-7, with D unresolved. This CDR3 has 11 amino acids. The ends were cut back, 2 bases at V and 7 bases at J, with 6 bases in the middle. Germline CDR1 and CDR2: SGHNT and YENEEA. The CDR3 loop is CASSLHPEQYF. Here the CDR3 DNA reads TGTGCCAGCAGCTTACACCCTGAGCAGTACTTC.

This clone was seen only a few times. V and J are TRBV30 and TRBJ1-3; the D is unclear. V lost 8 bases to trimming and J lost 4 bases, with 15 bases between them. The CDR3 extends over 13 amino acids. CDR1 is GTSNPN and CDR2 is SVGIG in the germline V gene (reference sequence). The CDR3 sequence is CATEPVAGNTIYF. For the CDR3, the DNA is TGTGCCACGGAGCCGGTAGCGGGAAACACCATATATTTT.

CDR3 nucleotide sequence: TGTGCCAGCAGTTTTAAAGACACCATATATTTT. Amino acid sequence: CASSFKDTIYF. The chain couples TRBV28 to TRBJ1-3; D gene uncertain. The CDR3 sequence is 11 residues long. Trimming took off 3 bases at V and 8 bases at J, with 5 bases between the two ends. Germline lookup yields CDR1 MDHEN and CDR2 SYDVKM.

V usage is TRBV30 and J usage is TRBJ2-7; no clear D. V was shortened by 5 bases and J by 2 bases, with 10 bases between the two germline ends. Germline assignment: CDR1 GTSNPN and CDR2 SVGIG (reference sequence). This CDR3 is built from 12 residues. CDR3 coding DNA: TGTGCCTGGCAGACCGGGCCCTACGAGCAGTACTTC. Protein: CAWQTGPYEQYF.

This clone has more than one count but fewer than ten. The V and J genes are TRBV18 and TRBJ2-7, with D possibly being TRBD2 (6 bases). Per germline, CDR1 KGHSH and CDR2 LQKENI. The CDR3 covers 15 residues. The ends were cut back, 0 bases at V and 5 bases at J, with 14 bases in the middle. The CDR3 nucleotides read TGTGCCAGCTCACCACCGACTTCGGGGGTTAACGAGCAGTACTTC. Its protein is CASSPPTSGVNEQYF.

Remarks on this clone: A junction end diverges from the germline sequence, so it may reflect a read error. The chain is built from TRBV7-2 and TRBJ2-2; 7 bases are a match to TRBD2. This CDR3 region has 13 residues. Germline-derived CDR1 and CDR2 are SGHTA and FQGNSA. CDR3 protein: CASSLGTTGELVF. CDR3 nucleotide sequence: TGTGCCAGCAGCCTAGGGACTACCGGGGAGCTGGTTTTT.

The chain combines TRBV2 with TRBJ2-2; 10 bases fit TRBD1. Trimming cost V 9 bases and J 2 bases; bases outside gene matches: 3. Germline V lookup: CDR1 SNHLY, CDR2 FYNNEI. The CDR3 covers 14 residues. DNA for the CDR3: TGTGCCAGTAGACAGGGGGCAAACACCGGGGAGCTGTTTTTT. Residues: CASRQGANTGELFF.

The J gene is TRBJ2-7, the V gene TRBV2; D not certain. The CDR3 spans 13 residues. Trimming took off 4 bases at V and 3 bases at J, with 10 bases between the two ends. The germline CDR1 and CDR2 sequences are SNHLY and FYNNEI. The CDR3 loop reads CASSVGQLYEQYF. In DNA, the CDR3 is TGTGCCAGCAGTGTAGGGCAGCTCTACGAGCAGTACTTC. The whole variable domain, filled in from reference TRBV2 and TRBJ2-7, reads EPEVTQTPSHQVTQMGQEVILRCVPISNHLYFYWYRQILGQKVEFLVSFYNNEISEKSEIFDDQFSVERPDGSNFTLKIRSTKLEDSAMYFCASSVGQLYEQYFGPGTRLTVT.

The chain combines TRBV5-4 with TRBJ2-2; D not certain. The CDR3 loop spans 12 amino acids. The V and J ends lost 1 base and 5 bases respectively, with 3 bases between them. CDR1 is SGHNT and CDR2 is YYREEE in the germline V gene (reference sequence). The CDR3: CASSLWTGELFF. The DNA for the CDR3 is TGTGCCAGCAGCTTGTGGACCGGGGAGCTGTTTTTT. The variable domain in full, completed from reference TRBV5-4 and TRBJ2-2, reads ETGVTQSPTHLIKTRGQQVTLRCSSQSGHNTVSWYQQALGQGPQFIFQYYREEENGRGNFPPRFSGLQFPNYSSELNVNALELDDSALYLCASSLWTGELFFGEGSRLTVL.

This rearrangement joins TRBV7-2 to TRBJ1-5, with a weak D call TRBD1 (5 bases). Looked up from germline, CDR1 is SGHTA and CDR2 is FQGNSA. This CDR3 comprises 15 residues. The germline V and J ends were trimmed by 5 bases and 0 bases, with 11 bases remaining between them. The CDR3 here is CASSISRVSNQPQHF. The CDR3 bases are TGTGCCAGCAGCATAAGCAGGGTTAGCAATCAGCCCCAGCATTTT. The whole variable domain, filled in from reference TRBV7-2 and TRBJ1-5, reads GAGVSQSPSNKVTEKGKDVELRCDPISGHTALYWYRQSLGQGLEFLIYFQGNSAPDKSGLPSDRFSAERTGGSVSTLTIQRTQQEDSAVYLCASSISRVSNQPQHFGDGTRLSIL.

The J gene is TRBJ1-2, the V gene TRBV4-3, with D tentatively TRBD1 (5 bases). This CDR3 has 13 residues. V lost 1 base and J lost 8, with 11 bases in between. Germline values: CDR1 LGHNA, CDR2 YSLEER. CDR3 sequence: CASSQGGVIGYTF. The CDR3 DNA follows: TGCGCCAGCAGCCAAGGGGGGGTGATCGGCTACACCTTC.

The rearrangement links TRBV6-5 to TRBJ1-5; 8 bases fit TRBD1. The CDR3 length is 15 residues. Looked up from germline, CDR1 is MNHEY and CDR2 is SVGAGI. The junction had 8 bases not matched to a gene; V was cut back by 4 bases and J by 6 bases. CDR3 sequence: CASSSVGQGGQPQHF. As DNA, the CDR3 is TGTGCCAGCAGTTCTGTCGGACAGGGCGGTCAGCCCCAGCATTTT.

This clone occurred once. The chain has TRBV7-8 and TRBJ2-5; no clear D. Trimming removed 2 bases at V and 1 base at J, with 8 bases between. CDR1 is SGHVS and CDR2 is FQNEAQ in the germline V gene. The CDR3 sequence is 14 residues long. The CDR3 spells CASSLRASQETQYF. The CDR3 DNA is TGTGCCAGCAGCTTAAGGGCTAGCCAAGAGACCCAGTACTTC.

The V and J genes are TRBV29-1 and TRBJ2-1; 9 bases map to TRBD2. Germline CDR1 reads SQVTM; CDR2 reads ANQGSEA. CDR3 length: 13 amino acids. The CDR3 region is CAAGGDTYNEQFF. For the CDR3, the DNA is TGCGCCGCGGGGGGGGACACCTACAATGAGCAGTTCTTC.

Comment on this clone: At one end, the junction sequence differs from germline, possibly due to a read error. V usage is TRBV7-2 and J usage is TRBJ2-2; possibly TRBD2 for D (5 bases). Germline V gene sequence: CDR1 SGHTA, CDR2 FQGNSA. The CDR3 runs to 15 residues. The CDR3 nucleotides read TGTGCCAGCAGCTTAGCTACACCGAACACCGGGGAGCTGGTTTTT. This translates into CASSLATPNTGELVF.